The T cell receptor (beta chain) under discussion was sequenced for a study of blood T cell repertoires in COVID-19. As for the study in general: COVID-19 samples collected from the United States, Italy and Spain covered acute and convalescent phases. From T cells, B-cell-depleted T cells, or PBMCs came the material, which was cDNA or gDNA.

In the source study's methods: Reference gene primer amplification in the assay estimated nucleated cell counts. Generated by immunoSEQ multiplex PCR, the TCRdb table keeps only in-frame clones and is missing some. V and J calls and clone size come straight from that table; D and trimming were deduced from the DNA. The table records about 52,000 clones, around 86% of them present only once. The ends were cut back, 5 bases at V and 5 bases at J, with 16 bases in the middle. In germline, CDR1 is KGHSH, CDR2 LQKENI. The CDR3 extends over 15 amino acids. This clone turned up a few times. The V call is TRBV18, the J call TRBJ1-5; D may be TRBD1 (6 bases). This receptor was identified in an older man with active COVID-19. Material for sequencing was peripheral blood. CDR3 residues: CASSSSTGSDQPQHF. The CDR3 DNA is TGTGCCAGCTCAAGTAGCACAGGGTCGGATCAGCCCCAGCATTTT.